This TCR beta chain was recorded in a study of neoadjuvant nivolumab and ipilimumab in lung cancer (TCRdb year 2020). Context from the whole study: Nivolumab was given at 3 mg/kg intravenously on days 1, 15 and 29, and the combination arm added ipilimumab 1 mg/kg on day 1 only. For each study arm, the primary endpoint of the trial was the rate of major pathologic response (MPR) in the intention-to-treat population. A total of just under 45 patients with operable NSCLC were treated in the trial, with about 23 randomized to nivolumab monotherapy and about 20 randomized to nivolumab plus ipilimumab. TCR repertoires were compared between pretherapy (baseline) peripheral blood and tumors resected at surgery after neoadjuvant immune checkpoint blockade. Seven patients had matched pretherapy and resected tumor pairs analyzed, with four treated with nivolumab and three with nivolumab plus ipilimumab.

Interpreted using the paper, the time point label stands for: at surgical resection after neoadjuvant nivolumab +/- ipilimumab. The samples were obtained from NEOSTAR, a phase 2 randomized trial that tested neoadjuvant nivolumab or nivolumab plus ipilimumab, followed by surgery, in operable NSCLC. Study-wide findings and limitations: TCR sequencing was performed in a small number of samples. Pretherapy blood TCR richness correlated positively with richness in tumors resected after neoadjuvant therapy (Spearman R ≈ 0.79). TCR richness and clonality were greater in resected tumors than in tumor-adjacent uninvolved lung, and increases were seen in more dual-therapy-treated tumors. Tumor T-cell richness and clonality rose from pretherapy to surgery in three of three dual-therapy tumors but in only two of four nivolumab-treated tumors. There was no significant correlation between TCR clonality and pathologic tumor regression, and just a single major-pathologic-response sample was available for the clonality-regression analysis.

The method behind the library was the immunoSEQ multiplex PCR assay. The authors' pipeline ran thus. Richness and clonality were used to summarize the repertoires, and clones that significantly expanded or contracted between pre- and post-therapy samples were identified. TCRdb re-hosts the immuneACCESS table, in-frame sequences only. Its copies lack some clones; in the studies checked, an unresolved V gene accounts for under half of them, and the cause for the rest is not known. The V and J calls and clone size were taken over from that table, and D and trimming were inferred from the DNA. The sample has 8,500 to 10,000 clones on record, over 60% of them singletons. The ten most abundant clones make up 7.5% to 8% of the sample. In regard to this clone: Its antigen remains undetermined. No quality values exist for individual bases; no much larger clone is one base distant.

From a lookup of the germline V gene, CDR1 and CDR2 are LGHNA and YNFKEQ. The CDR3, from cysteine to phenylalanine, totals 15 residues. The CDR3 DNA has 45 bases and is translated from base 1. For this chain, trimming is 1 base at the V end and 8 bases at the J end, and the number of junction bases without a gene match is 10. The rearranged chain carries TRBV4-2 and TRBJ1-2, and 7 bases in between align with TRBD1. This TCR was recovered from an adult with non-small cell lung cancer. Some clones in this sample may be carry-over from other donors' samples. The sample here was tumor tissue, taken after neoadjuvant nivolumab, alone or with ipilimumab, at or shortly before surgery. The CDR3 reads CASSQGVTGALGYTF. The sequenced DNA: TGTGCCAGCAGCCAAGGAGTAACAGGGGCTTTAGGCTACACCTTC.